This T cell receptor beta chain was recovered during a study of T cell repertoires in cytomegalovirus infection (dated by TCRdb to about 2019). For the wider study: Alongside well-studied HLA-B-restricted epitopes, the peptide stimulations were aimed at recently identified HLA-C-restricted CMV epitopes, whose presentation resists viral immunomodulation. Because public TCR beta signatures pointed to carriage of CMV infection together with the matching HLA type, the HLA type of each donor mattered for the analysis.

As to this clonotype: The specificity of this receptor is unknown. There are no base qualities to consult, and no much larger clone falls within one base.

TCRdb names Illumina HiSeq 1500 as the instrument used. TCRdb reworked the public reads: Q25 trimming with fastp, MiXCR clone assembly, productive beta chains retained. Each CDR3 protein gets just one entry, which takes the most common genes and DNA from the rows behind it. Present in this sample are some 940,000 distinct CDR3 sequences, approximately 31% of which were seen just once. Around an eighth of the sample is taken by the ten largest. The CDR3 runs 17 residues from the cysteine to the phenylalanine. Only the CDR3 part of the read is kept: 51 bases, read in frame from the first base. From the germline V gene, CDR1 is MNHEY and CDR2 is SVGAGI. V is trimmed back by 6 bases and J by 0 bases, and the junction contains 7 bases that no gene match accounts for. The investigation overall reported the following: The ex vivo response was dominated by HLA-C-restricted CMV-specific TCR beta clonotypes, which also provided the single most frequent clonotype in two of eight donors. In both this cohort and an independent roughly 350-donor cohort, the cumulative frequency of public TCR beta family members distinguished carriers of CMV infection plus the relevant HLA type.

The sample's treatment or condition label, decoded: in vitro stimulation with specific CMV peptide epitopes to enrich CMV-specific T cells. The sequenced sample was cultured CD8+ T cells from PBMCs, obtained from culture after CMV antigen stimulation. This chain joins TRBV6-5 to TRBJ1-4; 10 middle bases align to TRBD1. The origin of this receptor is a human donor in good health (CMV status not recorded). Some clones in this sample may be carry-over from other donors' samples. The CDR3 protein sequence reads: CASRPGQGPATNEKLFF. The sequence in DNA is TGTGCCAGCAGACCGGGACAGGGGCCAGCAACTAATGAAAAACTGTTTTTT.